The source of this T cell receptor beta chain is a study of blood T cells in healthy people across ages (dated by TCRdb to about 2015). The study in broad terms: In model experiments, roughly one uniquely barcoded TCR beta cDNA molecule per two T cells was captured by template switching. The donors were split into four age groups: young (average 16 years), middle-aged (around 37), aged (roughly 68) and long-lived (approximately 80). Using deep sequencing normalized with unique cDNA molecular identifiers, the study measured how TCR beta repertoire diversity changes with age. To avoid experimental bias, donors of different ages were distributed randomly across sequencing lanes. The study analyzed two additional independent replicas of 1 million unique cDNA reads from the same blood draw for two donors, one aged 18 to 30 and one aged 80 or older.

General study outcomes and caveats: Observed TCR beta diversity per million T cells fell roughly linearly with age, and a significant reduction was already apparent by age approximately 40. Estimates of total diversity based on one million sequenced T cells were considered lower bounds and underestimates. A strong correlation was found between observed TCR beta diversity and the percentage of naive T cells measured by flow cytometry. Conclusive comparison of naive and antigen-experienced compartments was prevented by the profiling of bulk unsorted PBMCs. Because the CMV infection status of the donors was unknown, age-related changes in expanded clonotypes may potentially have been confounded. Compared with the aged group, the long-lived group had more naive CD4+ T cells, fewer expanded clones and increased TCR diversity, a pattern suggesting age selection.

The donors were a few dozen Caucasian individuals from Russia, aged about 6 to 95 years, who were systemically healthy. Each donor gave 8.5 to 10 milliliters of peripheral blood, collected into EDTA-treated Vacutainer tubes. Ficoll-Paque density-gradient centrifugation was used to isolate PBMCs, with at least 6.5 million per sample. Trizol reagent was used to extract total RNA from the PBMCs, yielding at least 5.5 micrograms per sample. For every donor, flow cytometry on a PBMC aliquot measured the percentage of naive CD45RAhigh/CD27high T cells. The library was made by 5' RACE. TCRdb records Illumina HiSeq 2500 as the sequencer. A second PCR of roughly 7 to 11 cycles was run with a J-beta primer mix and a sample-barcoded 5' primer. A unique molecular identifier was introduced onto each TCR beta cDNA molecule by a template-switch 5' adaptor carrying 12 random nucleotides. Each sample yielded at least 2.5 million CDR3-containing paired-end reads. First-strand cDNA synthesis was performed from all RNA using the Mint cDNA synthesis kit, with priming by a TRBC-specific oligonucleotide. After uracil-DNA glycosylase treatment, a first 18-cycle PCR used universal primers M1SS and BC2_uni_R on all cDNA. The authors processed their data as follows. Each sample was normalized by randomly selecting 1 million high-quality reads, each carrying a distinct molecular identifier. Reads with shared molecular identifiers were discarded instead of being binned into consensus sequences. MiTCR, with a Q25 quality threshold and the strictest error-elimination algorithm, was used for CDR3 identification, clonotype clustering and error correction. Lower-bound total TCR beta diversity was estimated with a nonparametric unseen species model using Euler transformation. Through fastp at Q25 and MiXCR, TCRdb rebuilt clones from the public reads, retaining in-frame beta chains. Merged by CDR3 protein, the rows form single entries marked with the most common genes and DNA. The V and J calls, along with clone size, are taken from TCRdb and not from the paper's own processing. Within this sample are approximately 1.5 million distinct CDR3 sequences, with around 40% of them counted one time only. About 3.8% of the sample is taken by the ten largest.

Remarks on this clonotype: Its antigen target is currently unknown. A read error may explain this, as a much larger clone is one base away.

From the cysteine through the phenylalanine, the CDR3 covers 14 amino acids. Only the CDR3 part of the read is kept: 42 bases, read in frame from the first base. CDR1 and CDR2 (DFQATT, SNEGSKA) derive from the germline V gene (reference sequence). Material for sequencing was blood. The chain uses TRBV20-1 and TRBJ2-1; too little of a D gene remains to name it. The TCR comes from a woman in her late teens or twenties in good health. CDR3 sequence: CSARGRSSYNEQIF. The DNA sequence is as follows: TGCAGTGCTCGCGGACGGAGCTCCTACAATGAGCAGATCTTC.